The clone carrying this T cell receptor (beta chain) was recorded many times. The antigen is unknown. This specimen belongs to a study of T-cell reconstitution after alpha-beta-depleted transplantation in children. Findings of the study overall: After one year, T-cell counts and TCRbeta diversity mostly came from new T cells. Recipient T cells and thymic progenitors that survived were the source of the high TCRbeta diversity seen at day 60 in some patients. After transplant, at about two months, alpha-beta T cells were reportedly derived from several hundred expanded graft clones.

The germline CDR1 and CDR2 sequences are DFQATT and SNEGSKA (reference sequence). V dropped 0 bases and J dropped 2; count of bases not matched to a gene: 8. This CDR3 has 18 residues. For TCRbeta, the library was prepared with unique molecular identifiers. TCRdb fed the PCR reads into MiXCR, producing one record per CDR3 protein. The sample comprises about 490,000 distinct CDR3 sequences, 8% to 11% of which are singletons, and around 2% rests with the top ten. The V gene is TRBV20-1, the J gene TRBJ2-3, with TRBD2 identical over 13 bases. The receptor was isolated from a child under 10 years old with inherited bone marrow failure, due to receive a stem cell transplant. Specimen: PBMCs, collected before TCRalphabeta/CD19-depleted stem cell transplant. CDR3 bases: TGCAGTGCTAGAGATTGGACTAGCGGGAGAGGCCCCACAGATACGCAGTATTTT. The encoded protein is CSARDWTSGRGPTDTQYF.